This TCR beta chain was documented in a study of blood T cell repertoires in COVID-19. Across the whole study: Spain, Italy and the United States supplied samples that represented acute and convalescent COVID-19. Sample material is recorded as cDNA or gDNA derived from T cells, B-cell-depleted T cells, or PBMCs.

Original processing notes: Scientists estimated how many nucleated cells there were by amplifying reference gene primers. Generated by immunoSEQ multiplex PCR, the TCRdb table keeps only in-frame clones and is missing some. Clone size and V and J calls were adopted from that table, with D and trimming inferred from the DNA. The table records some 58,000 clones, approximately 90% of them present only once. Germline assignment: CDR1 SGHTA and CDR2 FQGTGA. This CDR3 is 14 amino acids long. V lost 1 base to trimming and J lost 5 bases, with 10 bases between them. This clone was seen just once. Input material: peripheral blood. The origin of this receptor is a man aged 40-50 years with acute or convalescent COVID-19. The gene calls are TRBV7-3 and TRBJ2-3; D may be TRBD2 (6 bases). CDR3 DNA: TGTGCCAGCAGCTTAAGGCGGGGAGGAGATACGCAGTATTTT. Translated: CASSLRRGGDTQYF.